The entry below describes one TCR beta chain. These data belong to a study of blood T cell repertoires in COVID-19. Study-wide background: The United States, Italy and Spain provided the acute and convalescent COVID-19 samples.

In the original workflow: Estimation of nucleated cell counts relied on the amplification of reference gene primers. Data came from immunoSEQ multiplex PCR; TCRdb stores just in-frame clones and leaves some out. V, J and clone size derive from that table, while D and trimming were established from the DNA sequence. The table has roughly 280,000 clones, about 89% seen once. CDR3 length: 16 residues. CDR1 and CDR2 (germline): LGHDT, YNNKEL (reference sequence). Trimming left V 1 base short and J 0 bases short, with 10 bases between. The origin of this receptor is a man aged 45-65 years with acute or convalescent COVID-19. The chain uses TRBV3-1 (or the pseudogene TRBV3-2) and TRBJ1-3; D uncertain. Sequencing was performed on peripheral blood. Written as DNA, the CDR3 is TGTGCCAGCAGCCAAGGTGGAGGGAGCTCTGGAAACACCATATATTTT. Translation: CASSQGGGSSGNTIYF.